This T cell receptor beta chain was observed in a study of T cell repertoires in cytomegalovirus infection (dated by TCRdb to the late 2010s). Study-level background: Donor HLA type was relevant to the analysis, as public TCR beta signatures indicated carriage of CMV infection together with the matching HLA type. Here is what the overall study found, with its caveats: The ex vivo response was dominated by HLA-C-restricted CMV-specific TCR beta clonotypes, which also provided the single most frequent clonotype in two of eight donors. Cumulative frequency of public TCR beta family members discriminated carriers of CMV infection plus the relevant HLA type in this cohort and an independent roughly 330-donor cohort.

TCRdb lists the instrument as Illumina HiSeq 1500. Through fastp at Q25 and MiXCR, TCRdb rebuilt clones from the public reads, retaining in-frame beta chains. CDR3 protein duplicates are merged, each entry listing the most common genes and DNA. The sample contains more than 650,000 distinct CDR3 sequences, 35% of them found a single time. Jointly, the top ten make up 2.8% of the sample. This clonotype turned up a few times. What this receptor recognizes is not known. No qualities accompany the bases; no much larger clone lies one base away. The V and J ends are trimmed by 5 bases and 7 bases, leaving 15 bases between them. Inclusive of the bounding cysteine and phenylalanine, the CDR3 is 14 residues long. This entry keeps only the CDR3 DNA: 42 bases, framed from base 1. CDR1 and CDR2, looked up from the germline V gene, are MDHEN and SYDVKM.

Sequencing was performed on PBMCs. This receptor was taken from a human donor in good health (CMV status not recorded). Some clones in this sample may be carry-over from other donors' samples. The chain couples TRBV28 to TRBJ1-3; TRBD1 is a possible D gene, resting on 6 matching bases. The CDR3 amino acid sequence is: CASSPRDNPNTIYF. The DNA is TGTGCCAGCAGTCCACGGGACAACCCGAACACCATATATTTT.